This entry lists 14 T cell receptor beta chains sequenced from one sample in a study of T cell responses to AZD1222 COVID-19 vaccine (dated by TCRdb to about 2021). The method was the immunoSEQ multiplex PCR assay. TCRdb provides this immuneACCESS table in a form limited to in-frame rearrangements. Some clones are lacking; in checked studies, under half of them reflect an unresolved V gene, and why the rest are absent is not known. In all, the sample holds approximately 270,000 clones, and 85% to 95% of those were seen once. Less than 0.6% of the sample lies in the top ten. Sample time point, as interpreted from the label and publication: about 28 days (+/-7) after the second vaccine dose. This material consisted of peripheral blood, taken 28 days after the second AZD1222 dose. All receptors come from an adult who received the AZD1222 COVID-19 vaccine.

This sequence joins TRBV12-3 or TRBV12-4 and TRBJ2-3; a possible D gene is TRBD2 (5 bases). The V gene lost 7 bases and the J gene lost 8 bases, with 13 bases spanning the gap. This CDR3 has 12 amino acids. Here the CDR3 reads CASKIRAGTQYF. As DNA, the CDR3 is TGTGCCAGCAAAATCCGGGCGGGTACGCAGTATTTT.

The chain carries TRBV28 and TRBJ2-5, with D perhaps given as TRBD1 or TRBD2 (5 bases each). CDR1 and CDR2 from the germline V gene are MDHEN and SYDVKM. V gave up 2 bases and J gave up 5 bases, with 15 bases separating them. CDR3 size: 15 residues. CDR3 protein: CASSLPGAGRETQYF. The CDR3 DNA reads TGTGCCAGCAGTTTACCCGGGGCAGGCCGGGAGACCCAGTACTTC.

The rearrangement links TRBV5-1 to TRBJ2-3; D could derive from TRBD1 or TRBD2 (5 bases each). Trimming stripped 0 bases from V and 6 bases from J, with 8 bases between. The CDR3 spans 13 residues. CDR1 is SGHRS and CDR2 is YFSETQ in the germline V gene. The CDR3 coding sequence is TGCGCCAGCAGCTTGGGCCGGGGCGATACGCAGTATTTT. It is translated as CASSLGRGDTQYF. The full variable domain, its missing parts supplied by reference TRBV5-1 and TRBJ2-3, is KAGVTQTPRYLIKTRGQQVTLSCSPISGHRSVSWYQQTPGQGLQFLFEYFSETQRNKGNFPGRFSGRQFSNSRSEMNVSTLELGDSALYLCASSLGRGDTQYFGPGTRLTVL.

The rearrangement links TRBV10-3 to TRBJ2-1; 8 nucleotides match TRBD2. The length of the CDR3 is 12 residues. V was pared by 7 bases and J by 7 bases, with 3 bases of the junction left unmatched. CDR1 is ENHRY, CDR2 SYGVKD, per germline. Written as DNA, the CDR3 is TGTGCCATCAAGACGGGGGGGAATGAGCAGTTCTTC. As protein: CAIKTGGNEQFF.

The chain links TRBV5-1 to TRBJ1-1; D gene unclear. With 0 bases removed from V and 0 bases from J, the gap between germline ends came to 6 bases. This CDR3 spans 14 amino acids. CDR1 is SGHRS, CDR2 YFSETQ, per germline. The CDR3 is CASSLAALNTEAFF. DNA for the CDR3: TGCGCCAGCAGCTTGGCGGCGTTGAACACTGAAGCTTTCTTT.

This clone is a singleton in its sample. The gene calls are TRBV28 and TRBJ1-2, with D perhaps TRBD1 (6 bases). The V and J ends lost 6 bases and 4 bases respectively, with 15 bases between them. CDR1 and CDR2 from the germline V gene are MDHEN and SYDVKM. The CDR3 runs to 14 residues. The CDR3 DNA is TGTGCCAGCAGGGGGCGGGGGCACGCCTATGGCTACACCTTC. It yields the protein CASRGRGHAYGYTF.

This clone is a singleton in its sample. The rearrangement joins TRBV11-1 to TRBJ1-6; 8 nucleotides align to TRBD1. This CDR3 region has 14 residues. Germline V gives CDR1 SGHAT, CDR2 FQDESV (reference sequence). Germline trimming cut 4 bases from V and 9 bases from J; bases unmatched to any gene: 5. The CDR3 DNA follows: TGTGCCAGCAGCTACGGACAGGGAGGTTCACCCCTCCACTTT. This gives the protein CASSYGQGGSPLHF.

The rearrangement uses TRBV11-1 and TRBJ2-7; TRBD1 matches 7 bases. CDR3 size: 14 residues. Losses at the gene ends were 4 bases for V and 4 bases for J; bases not matched to a gene: 7. The V gene's germline CDR1 is SGHAT and CDR2 FQDESV (reference sequence). CDR3 region: CASSWDSGPYEQYF. The CDR3 DNA reads TGTGCCAGCAGCTGGGACAGCGGACCTTACGAGCAGTACTTC.

V is TRBV14 and J is TRBJ2-7, with D unclear. Germline lookup yields CDR1 SGHDN and CDR2 FVKESK. The CDR3 is 14 residues long. V lost 0 bases to trimming and J lost 3 bases, with 9 bases between them. The CDR3 here is CASSQDLAIYEQYF. CDR3 in DNA: TGTGCCAGCAGCCAAGATCTGGCTATCTACGAGCAGTACTTC.

The chain recombines TRBV4-3 with TRBJ2-7; no definite D call. The CDR3 length is 15 residues. Trimming removed 0 bases at V and 2 bases at J, with 11 bases between. From germline, CDR1 is LGHNA and CDR2 YSLEER. The CDR3 sequence is CASSQDSRNTYEQYF. CDR3 DNA sequence: TGCGCCAGCAGCCAAGATAGCCGGAATACCTACGAGCAGTACTTC.

The chain is built from TRBV18 and TRBJ1-2, with D uncertain. The CDR3 runs 14 residues. Germline V gives CDR1 KGHSH, CDR2 LQKENI. V dropped 3 bases and J dropped 4 bases, with 12 bases sitting between them. The CDR3 sequence is CASSPPSLPYGYTF. CDR3 DNA: TGTGCCAGCTCACCGCCGAGCCTTCCCTATGGCTACACCTTC. Drawing the rest from reference TRBV18 and TRBJ1-2, the complete variable domain is NAGVMQNPRHLVRRRGQEARLRCSPMKGHSHVYWYRQLPEEGLKFMVYLQKENIIDESGMPKERFSAEFPKEGPSILRIQQVVRGDSAAYFCASSPPSLPYGYTFGSGTRLTVV.

The rearrangement joins TRBV3-1 (or the pseudogene TRBV3-2) to TRBJ1-1; D remains unclear. This CDR3 region has 14 residues. Germline CDR1 reads LGHDT; CDR2 reads YNNKEL (reference sequence). V dropped 4 bases and J dropped 1 base, with 10 bases sitting between them. As DNA, the CDR3 is TGTGCCAGCAGCCCCCATGTTGGGAACACTGAAGCTTTCTTT. It specifies CASSPHVGNTEAFF.

This rearrangement joins TRBV19 to TRBJ1-5; perhaps TRBD1 as D (6 bases). Germline V lookup: CDR1 LNHDA, CDR2 SQIVND (reference sequence). V was pared by 4 bases and J by 4 bases, with 14 bases between. The CDR3 is 15 amino acids. The CDR3 here is CASSRYRASNQPQHF. CDR3 in DNA: TGTGCCAGTAGTAGGTACAGGGCAAGTAATCAGCCCCAGCATTTT. Drawing the rest from reference TRBV19 and TRBJ1-5, the complete variable domain is DGGITQSPKYLFRKEGQNVTLSCEQNLNHDAMYWYRQDPGQGLRLIYYSQIVNDFQKGDIAEGYSVSREKKESFPLTVTSAQKNPTAFYLCASSRYRASNQPQHFGDGTRLSIL.

The chain is built from TRBV4-3 and TRBJ1-5; D not resolved. V gave up 0 bases and J gave up 8 bases, with 11 bases separating them. The CDR3 runs 14 residues. Germline CDR1 and CDR2: LGHNA and YSLEER. The chain's CDR3 is CASSQDPSLEPQHF. The CDR3 DNA sequence: TGCGCCAGCAGCCAAGACCCCTCTCTAGAGCCCCAGCATTTT.